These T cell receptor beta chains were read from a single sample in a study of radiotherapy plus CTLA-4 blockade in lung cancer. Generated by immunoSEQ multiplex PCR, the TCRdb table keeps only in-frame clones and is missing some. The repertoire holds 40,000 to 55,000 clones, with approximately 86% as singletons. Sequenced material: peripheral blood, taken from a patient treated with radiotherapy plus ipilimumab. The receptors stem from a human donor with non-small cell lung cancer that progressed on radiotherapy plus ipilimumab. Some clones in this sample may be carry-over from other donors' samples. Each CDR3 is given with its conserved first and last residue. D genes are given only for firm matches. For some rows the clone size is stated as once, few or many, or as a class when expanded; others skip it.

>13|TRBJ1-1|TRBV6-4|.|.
CASRREVNTEAFF
TGTGCCAGCAGACGGGAGGTGAACACTGAAGCTTTCTTT
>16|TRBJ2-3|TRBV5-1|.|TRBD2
CASSLVAGGPADTQYF
TGCGCCAGCAGCTTGGTTGCGGGGGGGCCGGCAGATACGCAGTATTTT
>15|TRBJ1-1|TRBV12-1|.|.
CASSVTGSMNTEAFF
TGTGCCAGCAGCGTGACAGGGTCGATGAACACTGAAGCTTTCTTT
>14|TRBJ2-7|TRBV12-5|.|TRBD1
CASGLGQGRYEQYF
TGTGCTAGTGGTTTGGGACAGGGGAGATACGAGCAGTACTTC
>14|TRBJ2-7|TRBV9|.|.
CASSVAGTGNEQYF
TGTGCCAGCAGCGTAGCAGGAACAGGGAACGAGCAGTACTTC
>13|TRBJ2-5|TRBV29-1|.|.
CSVEEGGGETQYF
TGCAGCGTTGAAGAGGGTGGAGGGGAGACCCAGTACTTC
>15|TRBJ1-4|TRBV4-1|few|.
CASSETGYTNEKLFF
TGCGCCAGCAGCGAAACAGGCTACACTAATGAAAAACTGTTTTTT
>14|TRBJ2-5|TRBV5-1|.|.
CASSLASVQETQYF
TGCGCCAGCAGCTTGGCGTCAGTGCAAGAGACCCAGTACTTC
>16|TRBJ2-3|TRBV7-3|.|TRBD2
CASSWGLAEGSDTQYF
TGTGCCAGCAGCTGGGGACTAGCGGAGGGGAGTGATACGCAGTATTTT
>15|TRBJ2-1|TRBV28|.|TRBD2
CASSRERDWDNEQFF
TGTGCCAGCAGTCGTGAGCGGGACTGGGACAATGAGCAGTTCTTC
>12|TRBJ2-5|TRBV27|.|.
CASGRGKETQYF
TGTGCCAGTGGCAGGGGAAAAGAGACCCAGTACTTC
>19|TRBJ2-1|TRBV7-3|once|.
CASSLLYRDIERPYNEQFF
TGTGCCAGCAGCTTGTTGTATCGGGACATAGAAAGGCCCTACAATGAGCAGTTCTTC
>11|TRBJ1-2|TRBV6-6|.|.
CASSKGEGYTF
TGTGCCAGTTCAAAGGGAGAGGGCTACACCTTC
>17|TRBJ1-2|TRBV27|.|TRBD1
CASSPGQGAWVDYGYTF
TGTGCCAGCAGCCCCGGACAGGGGGCTTGGGTGGACTATGGCTACACCTTC
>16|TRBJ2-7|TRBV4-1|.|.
CASSQVPRAGHYEQYF
TGCGCCAGCAGCCAAGTTCCCAGGGCAGGGCACTACGAGCAGTACTTC
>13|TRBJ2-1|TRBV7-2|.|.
CASSLIGADEQFF
TGTGCCAGCAGCTTAATAGGAGCGGATGAGCAGTTCTTC
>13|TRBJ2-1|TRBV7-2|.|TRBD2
CASSFSGSSEQFF
TGTGCCAGCAGCTTTAGCGGGAGCAGTGAGCAGTTCTTC
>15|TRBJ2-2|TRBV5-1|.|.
CASSLSAGSTGELFF
TGCGCCAGCAGCTTGAGTGCAGGTAGCACCGGGGAGCTGTTTTTT
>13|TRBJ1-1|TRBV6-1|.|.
CASNEARNTEAFF
TGTGCCAGCAATGAGGCCCGGAACACTGAAGCTTTCTTT
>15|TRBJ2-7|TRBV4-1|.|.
CASSQVEGPTYEQYF
TGCGCCAGCAGCCAAGTAGAGGGCCCAACCTACGAGCAGTACTTC
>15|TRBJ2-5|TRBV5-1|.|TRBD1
CASSLWTGWGETQYF
TGCGCCAGCAGCCTGTGGACAGGGTGGGGAGAGACCCAGTACTTC
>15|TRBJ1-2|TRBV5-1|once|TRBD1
CASSSQGVGNYGYTF
TGCGCCAGCAGCTCTCAGGGGGTGGGTAACTATGGCTACACCTTC
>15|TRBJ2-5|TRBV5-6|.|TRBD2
CASSLFRAGKETQYF
TGTGCCAGCAGCTTGTTTCGAGCGGGGAAAGAGACCCAGTACTTC
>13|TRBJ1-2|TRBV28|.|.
CASRQSGTYGYTF
TGTGCCAGCCGGCAGTCCGGGACATATGGCTACACCTTC
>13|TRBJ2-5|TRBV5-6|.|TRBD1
CASSQDRGETQYF
TGTGCCAGCAGCCAAGACAGGGGGGAGACCCAGTACTTC
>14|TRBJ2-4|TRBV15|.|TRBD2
CATSPSGSENIQYF
TGTGCCACCAGTCCCAGCGGGAGTGAAAACATTCAGTACTTC
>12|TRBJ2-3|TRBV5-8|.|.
CASSLKGYTQYF
TGTGCCAGCAGCTTGAAGGGGTACACGCAGTATTTT
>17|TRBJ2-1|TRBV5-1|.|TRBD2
CASSPSGGPYLDNEQFF
TGCGCCAGCAGCCCCAGCGGGGGACCCTATCTCGACAATGAGCAGTTCTTC
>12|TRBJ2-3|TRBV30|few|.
CAWGDLTDTQYF
TGTGCCTGGGGAGACCTCACAGATACGCAGTATTTT
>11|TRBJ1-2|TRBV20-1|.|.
CSASSFYGYTF
TGCAGTGCTAGTTCATTCTATGGCTACACCTTC
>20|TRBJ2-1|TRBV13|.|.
CASSLRSKDLAGDPYNEQFF
TGTGCCAGCAGCTTAAGGTCAAAGGACTTAGCAGGGGACCCCTACAATGAGCAGTTCTTC
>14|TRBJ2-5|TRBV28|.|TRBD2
CASRPGLAGSGQYF
TGTGCCAGCAGACCGGGACTAGCGGGATCAGGACAGTACTTC
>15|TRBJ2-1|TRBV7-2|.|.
CASSLAGSGAYEQFF
TGTGCCAGCAGCTTAGCCGGGAGTGGGGCGTACGAGCAGTTCTTC
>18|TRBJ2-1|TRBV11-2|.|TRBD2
CASSLRPAGAYGDNEQFF
TGTGCCAGCAGCTTAAGACCAGCGGGGGCCTACGGAGACAATGAGCAGTTCTTC
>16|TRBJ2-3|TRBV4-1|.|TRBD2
CASSRGLAGASDTQYF
TGCGCCAGCAGCCGCGGACTAGCGGGGGCATCAGATACGCAGTATTTT
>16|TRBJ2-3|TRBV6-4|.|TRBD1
CASSDSTGAGTDTQYF
TGTGCCAGCAGTGACTCGACAGGGGCGGGCACAGATACGCAGTATTTT
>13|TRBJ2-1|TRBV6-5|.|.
CASARGIYNEQFF
TGTGCCAGCGCACGGGGGATCTACAATGAGCAGTTCTTC
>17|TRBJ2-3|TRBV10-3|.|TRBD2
CAISESGSSGFTDTQYF
TGTGCCATCAGTGAGTCAGGGTCTAGCGGTTTCACAGATACGCAGTATTTT
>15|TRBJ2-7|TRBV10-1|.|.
CASSETDDSSYEQYF
TGCGCCAGCAGTGAAACCGATGACAGCTCCTACGAGCAGTACTTC
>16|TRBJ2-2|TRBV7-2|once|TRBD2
CASSPGLAGGAGELFF
TGTGCCAGCAGCCCCGGACTAGCGGGGGGGGCCGGGGAGCTGTTTTTT
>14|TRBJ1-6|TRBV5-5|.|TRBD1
CASSRQGADSPLHF
TGTGCCAGCAGCCGACAGGGGGCTGATTCACCCCTCCACTTT